One sample yielded the 29 T cell receptor beta chains listed below, sequenced in a study of T cell responses to AZD1222 COVID-19 vaccine (TCRdb year 2021). Library creation used the immunoSEQ multiplex PCR assay. This immuneACCESS table, as held by TCRdb, lists in-frame sequences with V and J called but not all clones. Of the missing ones, under half trace to an unresolved V gene in checked studies; the others have no known cause. This sample has 70,000 to 95,000 clones in its table, and approximately 90% of those were observed once. The top ten constitute approximately 5% of the sample. The sample's time point, from its label and the paper: baseline before first vaccination. In the paper's terms, the treatment or condition label means: meningococcal conjugate vaccine given as trial control. Sequenced here: peripheral blood, sampled on day 0 of MenACWY control vaccination. These receptors were collected from an adult in good health.

This clone counts as medium-sized. The chain uses TRBV24-1 and TRBJ1-2; weak D call: TRBD1 (5 bases). CDR3 length: 13 amino acids. Germline CDR1 reads KGHDR; CDR2 reads SFDVKD. V was trimmed by 1 base and J by 8 bases, leaving 10 bases between them. This CDR3 reads CATSDLTGDGYTF. CDR3 bases: TGTGCCACCAGTGATTTAACCGGGGACGGCTACACCTTC.

The V gene is TRBV7-2, the J gene TRBJ2-7; 7 bases fit TRBD1. The trim removed 3 bases at V and 1 base at J, leaving 9 bases unmatched. Germline CDR1 is SGHTA and CDR2 is FQGNSA. The CDR3 length is 16 residues. CDR3 DNA sequence: TGTGCCAGCAGCTTGGCTTGGGACAGAGCATCCTACGAGCAGTACTTC. Encoded protein: CASSLAWDRASYEQYF.

The chain joins TRBV5-1 to TRBJ2-1, with TRBD1 identical over 11 bases. The V gene end was trimmed by 4 bases and the J gene end by 4 bases; junction bases not matched to a gene: 7. The germline CDR1 and CDR2 sequences are SGHRS and YFSETQ. This CDR3 comprises 16 residues. In DNA, the CDR3 is TGCGCCAGCAGCGAACCGGGACAGGGGGAGTACAATGAGCAGTTCTTC. Amino acid sequence: CASSEPGQGEYNEQFF.

The chain joins TRBV4-3 to TRBJ2-1; D gene unclear. This CDR3 is 12 amino acids long. In germline, CDR1 is LGHNA, CDR2 YSLEER. Trimming stripped 1 base from V and 7 bases from J, with 5 bases between. The CDR3 nucleotides read TGCGCCAGCAGCCAAGTCGGGAATGAGCAGTTCTTC. This sequence encodes CASSQVGNEQFF.

This chain connects TRBV5-8 to TRBJ2-3; the D gene is possibly TRBD1 (5 bases). The germline V gene encodes CDR1 SGHTS and CDR2 YDEGEE. CDR3 length: 15 residues. V gave up 0 bases and J gave up 4 bases, with 12 bases separating them. CDR3 nucleotides: TGTGCCAGCAGCTTGGAGGGGATAGGGGCAGATACGCAGTATTTT. Amino acids: CASSLEGIGADTQYF.

The rearrangement joins TRBV6-5 to TRBJ2-7, with D hard to call. V was clipped by 5 bases and J by 3 bases, with 14 bases between them. Germline V lookup: CDR1 MNHEY, CDR2 SVGAGI. This CDR3 region has 14 residues. The CDR3 here is CASSMSPTHYEQYF. CDR3 sequence (DNA): TGTGCCAGCAGTATGTCACCGACACACTACGAGCAGTACTTC.

This clone appeared once. The chain couples TRBV2 to TRBJ1-4; 7 bases are shared with TRBD1. V trimming: 2 bases; J trimming: 3 bases; junction bases outside the gene matches: 3. The CDR3 spans 15 residues. Germline V gene lookup returns CDR1 SNHLY and CDR2 FYNNEI. This CDR3 reads CASSEMGQPNEKLFF. CDR3 coding DNA: TGTGCCAGCAGTGAAATGGGACAGCCTAATGAAAAACTGTTTTTT.

The rearrangement joins TRBV28 to TRBJ1-1; a possible D gene is TRBD1 (5 bases). Trimming took 1 base from V and 9 from J, leaving 9 bases between them. The CDR3 runs 12 residues. In germline, CDR1 is MDHEN, CDR2 SYDVKM. CDR3 DNA sequence: TGTGCCAGCAGTTTATCTTGGGGGAAAGCTTTCTTT. It is translated as CASSLSWGKAFF.

The genes are TRBV9 and TRBJ2-1, with TRBD2 matching 9 bases. Germline loops: CDR1 SGDLS, CDR2 YYNGEE. V was clipped by 4 bases and J by 12 bases; unmatched bases: 11. The CDR3 runs to 14 residues. DNA of the CDR3: TGTGCCAGCAGCCCAGGGGGACTAGCTCATGGGCAGTTCTTC. Translation: CASSPGGLAHGQFF.

The rearrangement uses TRBV4-1 and TRBJ1-3; D call uncertain. The CDR3 has 16 residues. V shed 2 bases and J shed 0 bases, with 11 bases lying between them. Germline CDR1 and CDR2: MGHRA and YSYEKL. The CDR3 is CASSQRDSRSGNTIYF. CDR3 nucleotides: TGCGCCAGCAGCCAAAGAGACTCGCGCTCTGGAAACACCATATATTTT.

The chain joins TRBV5-1 to TRBJ2-7; TRBD1 aligns across 9 bases. CDR3 length: 14 residues. The J segment lost 5 bases and the V segment lost 3 bases, leaving 6 bases of the junction unmatched. In germline, CDR1 is SGHRS, CDR2 YFSETQ. This CDR3 is CASSSGQGYDEQYF. CDR3 nucleotide sequence: TGCGCCAGCAGCTCGGGACAGGGTTACGACGAGCAGTACTTC.

This chain links TRBV30 with TRBJ1-2; tentatively, D is TRBD1 (5 bases). CDR1 is GTSNPN and CDR2 is SVGIG in the germline V gene (reference sequence). V lost 2 bases and J 2 bases, leaving 9 bases between the germline ends. The length of the CDR3 is 13 residues. In DNA form, the CDR3 reads TGTGCCTGGAGTCTTGAGGGGAACTATGGCTACACCTTC. Translation gives CAWSLEGNYGYTF.

J is TRBJ1-1 and V is TRBV2; D is ambiguous. Germline V CDR1 and CDR2: SNHLY, FYNNEI. V was pared by 3 bases and J by 8 bases, with 10 bases between. This CDR3 has 12 residues. As DNA, the CDR3 is TGTGCCAGCAGTGAGGAGGAACTGGAAGCTTTCTTT. Its translation: CASSEEELEAFF.

The V and J genes are TRBV5-1 and TRBJ1-2; 7 bases line up with TRBD1. The CDR3 is 15 amino acids. Per the germline V gene, CDR1 is SGHRS and CDR2 is YFSETQ. V trimming: 4 bases; J trimming: 4 bases; junction bases outside the gene matches: 10. The CDR3 coding sequence is TGCGCCAGCAGCCCACCCTCGACAGGGACCTATGGCTACACCTTC. This translates into CASSPPSTGTYGYTF.

J is TRBJ1-4 and V is TRBV4-3, with D possibly matching TRBD1 (5 bases). Germline CDR1 and CDR2: LGHNA and YSLEER. V lost 3 bases, J lost 2 bases, and 7 bases lay in between. The CDR3 loop spans 14 amino acids. The CDR3 region has the DNA TGCGCCAGCAGCCATGGGACGACTAATGAAAAACTGTTTTTT. Residues: CASSHGTTNEKLFF.

The V and J genes are TRBV27 and TRBJ2-1; D unclear. Per germline, CDR1 MNHEY and CDR2 SMNVEV (reference sequence). The CDR3 spans 14 residues. Trimming shortened V by 5 bases and J by 7 bases, and 15 bases separated the two germline ends. The CDR3 DNA sequence: TGTGCCAGCAGTCCTCGATCCCTCAGGAATGAGCAGTTCTTC. Amino acid sequence: CASSPRSLRNEQFF.

The V and J genes are TRBV19 and TRBJ2-7; 8 bases are shared with TRBD1. Unmatched junction bases numbered 9, after V lost 6 bases and J lost 2 bases. The CDR3 extends over 15 amino acids. The germline V gene encodes CDR1 LNHDA and CDR2 SQIVND (reference sequence). DNA of the CDR3: TGTGCCAGTAGCCCCGCCAGGGGGCCCCCCTACGAGCAGTACTTC. Protein: CASSPARGPPYEQYF.

V is TRBV9 and J is TRBJ2-3; no clear D gene. Germline lookup yields CDR1 SGDLS and CDR2 YYNGEE. The CDR3 contains 13 residues. Trimming removed 3 bases from V and 3 bases from J, with 8 bases in between. The CDR3 sequence: CASSGTPTDTQYF. The CDR3 nucleotides read TGTGCCAGCAGCGGGACCCCGACAGATACGCAGTATTTT.

The chain links TRBV21-1 to TRBJ1-4; the table's D call, TRBD1, has no DNA check behind it. TRBV21-1 is a listed pseudogene. CDR3 length equals 13 residues. The CDR3 DNA reads TGTGCCAGCAAGGGGCGGAAAATCTGGGAACTGTTTTTT. Translating gives CASKGRKIWELFF.

The CDR3 nucleotides are TGTGCCAGCAGTTTCAGAGGGGGGAATCAGCCCCAGCATTTT. Protein sequence: CASSFRGGNQPQHF. This rearrangement joins TRBV28 to TRBJ1-5; D might be TRBD1 (6 bases). Germline V CDR1 and CDR2: MDHEN, SYDVKM. The length of the CDR3 is 14 residues. V dropped 3 bases and J dropped 4 bases, with 10 bases sitting between them. Based on the CDR3 plus reference TRBV28 and TRBJ1-5, the full variable domain is DVKVTQSSRYLVKRTGEKVFLECVQDMDHENMFWYRQDPGLGLRLIYFSYDVKMKEKGDIPEGYSVSREKKERFSLILESASTNQTSMYLCASSFRGGNQPQHFGDGTRLSIL.

The genes are TRBV7-2 and TRBJ1-5; the D gene is possibly TRBD1 (6 bases). The CDR3 sequence is 15 residues long. Deletions cut 1 base from V and 5 bases from J, with 12 bases between. Germline loops: CDR1 SGHTA, CDR2 FQGNSA. CDR3 DNA: TGTGCCAGCAGCTTAGACGGCAGGGGCGATCAGCCCCAGCATTTT. This codes for CASSLDGRGDQPQHF.

The CDR3 DNA sequence: TGTGCCAGTAGTAAAACGACAGGGGGACCGCAAGAGACCCAGTACTTC. This translates into CASSKTTGGPQETQYF. This chain links TRBV19 with TRBJ2-5; 9 nucleotides agree with TRBD1. Germline V gene sequence: CDR1 LNHDA, CDR2 SQIVND (reference sequence). The CDR3 consists of 16 residues. J gave up 2 bases and V 4 bases, and 8 bases lay outside the gene matches.

The chain employs TRBV6-5 and TRBJ1-2, with 7 bases identical to TRBD1. The V and J ends lost 4 bases and 14 bases, in that order; junction bases with no gene match: 7. This CDR3 contains 11 residues. Germline V gene lookup returns CDR1 MNHEY and CDR2 SVGAGI. The CDR3 DNA reads as TGTGCCAGCAGTTTTACCGGGACAGAGACCTTC. Translating it yields CASSFTGTETF.

In its sample, this clone was seen once. This chain uses TRBV7-2 with TRBJ1-2, with TRBD1 identical over 7 bases. V lost 4 bases and J lost 4; bases outside the gene matches: 18. The CDR3 has 18 residues. In germline, CDR1 is SGHTA, CDR2 FQGNSA. Here the CDR3 reads CASSSYKSPGGFAYGYTF. DNA for the CDR3: TGTGCCAGCAGCTCTTACAAGTCCCCAGGGGGTTTTGCCTATGGCTACACCTTC.

The chain is built from TRBV29-1 and TRBJ2-7; 9 positions match TRBD2. With 6 bases clipped from V and 3 bases from J, the junction kept 9 bases outside the gene matches. The germline gives CDR1 SQVTM, CDR2 ANQGSEA. The CDR3 sequence is 14 residues long. CDR3 amino acids: CSVTLAGANYEQYF. The CDR3 DNA reads TGCAGCGTCACTTTAGCGGGAGCGAACTACGAGCAGTACTTC.

The chain uses TRBV4-2 and TRBJ2-5, with 8 bases that match TRBD1. The CDR3 extends over 15 amino acids. Trimming took 2 bases from V and 4 from J; bases not matched to a gene: 6. Per germline, CDR1 LGHNA and CDR2 YNFKEQ. The CDR3 nucleotides read TGTGCCAGCAGCCAACAAGCAGGGGGCCGAGAGACCCAGTACTTC. Translating it yields CASSQQAGGRETQYF.

The chain recombines TRBV7-7 with TRBJ2-2, with D tentatively TRBD2 (6 bases). Germline values: CDR1 SSHAT, CDR2 FNYEAQ (reference sequence). This CDR3 comprises 15 residues. V was shortened by 3 bases and J by 3 bases, with 11 bases between the two germline ends. The CDR3 protein is CASSFSGGDTGELFF. The CDR3 DNA follows: TGTGCCAGCAGCTTTAGCGGAGGGGACACCGGGGAGCTGTTTTTT.

This clone appeared a single time. V is TRBV6-5 and J is TRBJ2-1; D not certain. V gave up 0 bases and J gave up 6 bases, with 12 bases separating them. The CDR3 contains 15 residues. Germline loops: CDR1 MNHEY, CDR2 SVGAGI. CDR3 sequence reads: CASSYSSAVPNEQFF. Here the CDR3 DNA reads TGTGCCAGCAGTTACTCTTCTGCTGTACCCAATGAGCAGTTCTTC.

The CDR3 bases are TGTGCCAGCAGTTTACGACAGGAGAGGATCACTGAAGCTTTCTTT. This codes for CASSLRQERITEAFF. The chain is built from TRBV27 and TRBJ1-1, with D possibly matching TRBD1 (6 bases). CDR1 and CDR2 (germline): MNHEY, SMNVEV (reference sequence). V gave up 2 bases and J gave up 4 bases, with 14 bases separating them. CDR3 length: 15 residues.